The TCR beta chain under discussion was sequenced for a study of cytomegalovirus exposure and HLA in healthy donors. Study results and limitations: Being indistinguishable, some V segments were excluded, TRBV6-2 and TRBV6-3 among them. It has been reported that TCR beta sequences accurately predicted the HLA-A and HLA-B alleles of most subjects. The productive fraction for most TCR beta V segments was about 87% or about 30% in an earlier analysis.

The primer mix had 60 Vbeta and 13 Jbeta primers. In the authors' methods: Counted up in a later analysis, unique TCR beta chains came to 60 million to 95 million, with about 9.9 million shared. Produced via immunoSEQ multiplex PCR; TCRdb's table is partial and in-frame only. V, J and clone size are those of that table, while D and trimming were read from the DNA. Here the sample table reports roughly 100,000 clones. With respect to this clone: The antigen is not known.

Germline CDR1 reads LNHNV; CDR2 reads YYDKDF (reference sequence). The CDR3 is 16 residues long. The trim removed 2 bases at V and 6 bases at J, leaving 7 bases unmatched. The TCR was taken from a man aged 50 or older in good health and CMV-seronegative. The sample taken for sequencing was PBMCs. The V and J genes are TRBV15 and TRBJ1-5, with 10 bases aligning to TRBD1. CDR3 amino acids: CATSRSGQGLVQPQHF. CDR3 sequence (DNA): TGTGCCACCAGCAGATCGGGACAGGGGCTGGTTCAGCCCCAGCATTTT. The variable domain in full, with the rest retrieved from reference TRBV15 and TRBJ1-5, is DAMVIQNPRYQVTQFGKPVTLSCSQTLNHNVMYWYQQKSSQAPKLLFHYYDKDFNNEADTPDNFQSRRPNTSFCFLDIRSPGLGDTAMYLCATSRSGQGLVQPQHFGDGTRLSIL.